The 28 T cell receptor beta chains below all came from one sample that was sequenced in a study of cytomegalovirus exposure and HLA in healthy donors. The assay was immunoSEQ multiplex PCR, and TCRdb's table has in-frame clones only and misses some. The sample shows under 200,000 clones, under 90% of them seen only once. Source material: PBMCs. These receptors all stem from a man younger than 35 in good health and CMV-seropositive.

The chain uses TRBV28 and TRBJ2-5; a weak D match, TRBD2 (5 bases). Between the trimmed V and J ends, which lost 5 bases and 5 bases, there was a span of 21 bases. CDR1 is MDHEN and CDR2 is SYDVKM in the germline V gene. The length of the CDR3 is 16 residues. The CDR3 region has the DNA TGTGCCAGCAGTCCTCCGAGGAGTCGGAGAGGGGAGACCCAGTACTTC. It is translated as CASSPPRSRRGETQYF.

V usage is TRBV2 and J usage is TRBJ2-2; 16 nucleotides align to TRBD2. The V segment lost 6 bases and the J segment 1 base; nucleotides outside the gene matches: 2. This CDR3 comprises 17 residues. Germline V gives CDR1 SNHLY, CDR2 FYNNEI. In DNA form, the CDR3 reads TGTGCCAGCAGAGGGACTAGCGGGAGGGAGAACACCGGGGAGCTGTTTTTT. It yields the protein CASRGTSGRENTGELFF.

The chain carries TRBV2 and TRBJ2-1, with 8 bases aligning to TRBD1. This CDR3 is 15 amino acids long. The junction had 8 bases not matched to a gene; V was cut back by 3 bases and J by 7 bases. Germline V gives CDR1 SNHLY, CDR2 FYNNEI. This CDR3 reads CASSEGQAFRNEQFF. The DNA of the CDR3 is TGTGCCAGCAGTGAGGGACAGGCCTTTCGGAATGAGCAGTTCTTC.

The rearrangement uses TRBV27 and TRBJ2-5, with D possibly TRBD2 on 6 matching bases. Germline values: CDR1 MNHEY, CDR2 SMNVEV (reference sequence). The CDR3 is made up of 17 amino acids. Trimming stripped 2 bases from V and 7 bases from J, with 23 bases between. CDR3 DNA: TGTGCCAGCAGTTTAGTATCTCCCGGACTACCCGGGGGGACCCAGTACTTC. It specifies CASSLVSPGLPGGTQYF.

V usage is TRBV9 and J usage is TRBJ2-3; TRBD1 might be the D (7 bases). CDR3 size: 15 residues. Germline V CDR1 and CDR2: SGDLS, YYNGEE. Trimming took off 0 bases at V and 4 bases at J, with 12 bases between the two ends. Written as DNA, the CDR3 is TGTGCCAGCAGCGTAGCGCCAGGGGGGTCAGATACGCAGTATTTT. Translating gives CASSVAPGGSDTQYF.

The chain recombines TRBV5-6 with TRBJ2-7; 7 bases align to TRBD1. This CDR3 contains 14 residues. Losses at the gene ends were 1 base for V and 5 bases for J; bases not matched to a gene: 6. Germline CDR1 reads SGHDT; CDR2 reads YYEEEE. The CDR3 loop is CASSLRQGFHEQYF. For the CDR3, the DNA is TGTGCCAGCAGCTTGCGACAGGGTTTCCACGAGCAGTACTTC.

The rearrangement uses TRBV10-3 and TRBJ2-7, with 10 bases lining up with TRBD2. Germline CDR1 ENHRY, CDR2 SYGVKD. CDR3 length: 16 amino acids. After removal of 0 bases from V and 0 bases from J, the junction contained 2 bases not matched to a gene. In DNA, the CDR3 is TGTGCCATCAGTGAGTCCGGGACTAGCGTCTCCTACGAGCAGTACTTC. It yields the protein CAISESGTSVSYEQYF.

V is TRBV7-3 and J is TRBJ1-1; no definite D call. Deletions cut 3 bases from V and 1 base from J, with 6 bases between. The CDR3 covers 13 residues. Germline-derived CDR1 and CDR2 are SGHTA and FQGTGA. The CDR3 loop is CASSFGENTEAFF. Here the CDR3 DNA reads TGTGCCAGCAGCTTCGGGGAGAACACTGAAGCTTTCTTT.

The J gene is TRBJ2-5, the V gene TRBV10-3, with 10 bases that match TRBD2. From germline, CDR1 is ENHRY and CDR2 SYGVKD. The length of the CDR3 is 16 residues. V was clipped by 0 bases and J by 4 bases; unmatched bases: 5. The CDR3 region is CAISESSSGSGETQYF. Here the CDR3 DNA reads TGTGCCATCAGTGAGTCATCTAGCGGGAGCGGAGAGACCCAGTACTTC.

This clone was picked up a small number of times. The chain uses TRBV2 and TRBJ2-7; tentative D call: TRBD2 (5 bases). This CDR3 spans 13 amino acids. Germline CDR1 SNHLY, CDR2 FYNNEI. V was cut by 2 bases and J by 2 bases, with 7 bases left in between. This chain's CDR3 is CASSESGTYEQYF. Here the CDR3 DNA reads TGTGCCAGCAGTGAATCCGGGACCTACGAGCAGTACTTC.

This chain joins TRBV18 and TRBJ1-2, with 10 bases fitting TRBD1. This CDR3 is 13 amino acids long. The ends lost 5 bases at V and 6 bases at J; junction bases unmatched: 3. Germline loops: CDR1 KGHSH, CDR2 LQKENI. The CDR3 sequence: CASSTGTGDGYTF. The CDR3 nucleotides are TGTGCCAGCTCAACCGGGACAGGGGATGGCTACACCTTC.

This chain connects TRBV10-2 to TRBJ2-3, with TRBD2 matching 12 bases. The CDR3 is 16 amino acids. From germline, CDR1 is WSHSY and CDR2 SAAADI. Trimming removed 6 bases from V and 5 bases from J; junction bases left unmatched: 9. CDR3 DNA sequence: TGCGCCAGCAGCCAGGGGACTAGCGGGCAAAGAGATACGCAGTATTTT. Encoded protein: CASSQGTSGQRDTQYF.

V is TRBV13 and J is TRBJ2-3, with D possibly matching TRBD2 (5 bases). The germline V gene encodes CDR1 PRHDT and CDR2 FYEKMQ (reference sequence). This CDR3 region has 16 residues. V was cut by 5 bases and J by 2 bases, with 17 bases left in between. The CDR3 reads CASSLRAETSTDTQYF. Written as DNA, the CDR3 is TGTGCCAGCAGCCTCCGAGCGGAGACGTCCACAGATACGCAGTATTTT.

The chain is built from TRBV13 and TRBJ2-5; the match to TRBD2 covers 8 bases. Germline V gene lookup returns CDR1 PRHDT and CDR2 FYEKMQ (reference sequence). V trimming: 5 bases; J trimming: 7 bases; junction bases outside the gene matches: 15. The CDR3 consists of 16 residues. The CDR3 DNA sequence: TGTGCCAGCAGCCAAGGCGGGGGGACTCCGGGTGGGACCCAGTACTTC. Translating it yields CASSQGGGTPGGTQYF. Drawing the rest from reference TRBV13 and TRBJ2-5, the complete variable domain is AAGVIQSPRHLIKEKRETATLKCYPIPRHDTVYWYQQGPGQDPQFLISFYEKMQSDKGSIPDRFSAQQFSDYHSELNMSSLELGDSALYFCASSQGGGTPGGTQYFGPGTRLLVL.

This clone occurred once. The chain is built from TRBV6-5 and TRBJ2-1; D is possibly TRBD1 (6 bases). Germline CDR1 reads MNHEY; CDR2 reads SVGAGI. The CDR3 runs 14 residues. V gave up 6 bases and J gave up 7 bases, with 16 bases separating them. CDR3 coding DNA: TGTGCCAGCAGGCCGACCGGGACAACAAATGAGCAGTTCTTC. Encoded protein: CASRPTGTTNEQFF.

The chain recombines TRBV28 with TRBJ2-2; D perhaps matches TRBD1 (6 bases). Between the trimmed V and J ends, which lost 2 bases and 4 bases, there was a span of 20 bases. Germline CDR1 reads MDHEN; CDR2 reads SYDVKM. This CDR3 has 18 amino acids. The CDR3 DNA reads TGTGCCAGCAGTTTAGATAAAAGGGGGTTAGGGTTCACCGGGGAGCTGTTTTTT. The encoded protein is CASSLDKRGLGFTGELFF.

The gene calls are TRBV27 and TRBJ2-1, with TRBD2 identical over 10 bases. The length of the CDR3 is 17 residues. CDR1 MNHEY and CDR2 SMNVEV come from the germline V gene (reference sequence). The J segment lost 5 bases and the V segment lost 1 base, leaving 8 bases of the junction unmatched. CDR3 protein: CASSLFPASGRDNEQFF. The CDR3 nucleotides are TGTGCCAGCAGTTTATTCCCAGCTAGCGGGAGAGACAATGAGCAGTTCTTC.

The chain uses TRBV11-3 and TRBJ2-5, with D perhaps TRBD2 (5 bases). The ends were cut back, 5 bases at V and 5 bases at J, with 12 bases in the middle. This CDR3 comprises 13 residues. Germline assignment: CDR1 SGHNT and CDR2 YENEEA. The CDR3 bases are TGTGCCAGCAGCCCGTATCGCGGGGAGACCCAGTACTTC. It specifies CASSPYRGETQYF.

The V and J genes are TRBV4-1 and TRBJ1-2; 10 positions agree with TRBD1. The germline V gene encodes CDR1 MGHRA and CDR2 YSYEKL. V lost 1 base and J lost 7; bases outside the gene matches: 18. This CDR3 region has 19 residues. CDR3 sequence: CASSQALFAGTGVWRGYTF. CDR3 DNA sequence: TGCGCCAGCAGCCAAGCCCTCTTCGCCGGGACAGGGGTTTGGCGTGGCTACACCTTC.

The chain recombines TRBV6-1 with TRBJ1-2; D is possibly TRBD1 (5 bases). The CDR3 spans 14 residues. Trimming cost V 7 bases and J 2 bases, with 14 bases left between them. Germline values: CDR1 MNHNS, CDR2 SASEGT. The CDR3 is CASIDTGGNYGYTF. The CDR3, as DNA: TGTGCCAGCATAGATACGGGGGGAAACTATGGCTACACCTTC.

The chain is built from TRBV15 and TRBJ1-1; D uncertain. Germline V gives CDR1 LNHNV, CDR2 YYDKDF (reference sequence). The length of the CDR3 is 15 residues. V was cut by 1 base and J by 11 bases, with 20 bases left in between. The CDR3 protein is CATSRGAKTPAEAFF. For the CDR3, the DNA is TGTGCCACCAGCAGAGGCGCCAAAACCCCGGCGGAGGCTTTCTTT. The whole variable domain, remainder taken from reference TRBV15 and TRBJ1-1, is DAMVIQNPRYQVTQFGKPVTLSCSQTLNHNVMYWYQQKSSQAPKLLFHYYDKDFNNEADTPDNFQSRRPNTSFCFLDIRSPGLGDTAMYLCATSRGAKTPAEAFFGQGTRLTVV.

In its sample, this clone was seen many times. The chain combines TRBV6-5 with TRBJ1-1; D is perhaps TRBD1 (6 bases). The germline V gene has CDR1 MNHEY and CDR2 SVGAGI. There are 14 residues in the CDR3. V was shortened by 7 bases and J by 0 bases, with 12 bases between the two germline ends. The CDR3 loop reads CASTPTGMNTEAFF. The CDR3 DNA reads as TGTGCCAGCACCCCTACAGGGATGAACACTGAAGCTTTCTTT.

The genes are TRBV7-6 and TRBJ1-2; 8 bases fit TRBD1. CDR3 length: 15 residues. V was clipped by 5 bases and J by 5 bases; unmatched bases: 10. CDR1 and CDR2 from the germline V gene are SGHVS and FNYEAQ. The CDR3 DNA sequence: TGTGCCAGCAGCCAGGTCGCGGGACAGGATTATGGCTACACCTTC. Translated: CASSQVAGQDYGYTF.

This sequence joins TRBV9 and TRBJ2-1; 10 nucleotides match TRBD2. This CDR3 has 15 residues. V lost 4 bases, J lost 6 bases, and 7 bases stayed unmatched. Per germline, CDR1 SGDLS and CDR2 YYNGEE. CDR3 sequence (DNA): TGTGCCAGCAGCTCCAGCGGGAGGGCCCTCAATGAGCAGTTCTTC. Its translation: CASSSSGRALNEQFF.

CDR3 sequence reads: CASSAGTGSHEQYF. As DNA, the CDR3 is TGTGCCAGCTCGGCCGGGACAGGTTCCCACGAGCAGTACTTC. V and J are TRBV18 and TRBJ2-7; TRBD1 matches 8 bases. The CDR3 consists of 14 residues. Germline V gives CDR1 KGHSH, CDR2 LQKENI. J gave up 5 bases and V 6 bases, and 9 bases lay outside the gene matches.

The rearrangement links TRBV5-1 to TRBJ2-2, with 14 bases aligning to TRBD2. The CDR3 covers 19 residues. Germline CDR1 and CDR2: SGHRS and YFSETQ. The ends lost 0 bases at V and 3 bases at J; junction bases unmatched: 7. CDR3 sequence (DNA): TGCGCCAGCAGCTTGGGACTAGCGGGAGGGCGTCGTGACACCGGGGAGCTGTTTTTT. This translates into CASSLGLAGGRRDTGELFF.

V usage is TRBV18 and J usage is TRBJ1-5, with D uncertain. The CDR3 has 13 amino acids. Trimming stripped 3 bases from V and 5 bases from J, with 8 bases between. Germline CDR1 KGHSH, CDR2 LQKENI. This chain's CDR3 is CASSPARDQPQHF. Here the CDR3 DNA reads TGTGCCAGCTCACCTGCTCGGGATCAGCCCCAGCATTTT.

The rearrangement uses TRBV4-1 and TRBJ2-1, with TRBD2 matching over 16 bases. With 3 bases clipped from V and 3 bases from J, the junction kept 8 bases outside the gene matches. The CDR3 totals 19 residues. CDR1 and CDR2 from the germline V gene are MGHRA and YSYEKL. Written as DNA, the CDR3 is TGCGCCAGCAGCCAGGGACTAGCGGGAGGGCCGAGGAGCTACAATGAGCAGTTCTTC. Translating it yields CASSQGLAGGPRSYNEQFF.